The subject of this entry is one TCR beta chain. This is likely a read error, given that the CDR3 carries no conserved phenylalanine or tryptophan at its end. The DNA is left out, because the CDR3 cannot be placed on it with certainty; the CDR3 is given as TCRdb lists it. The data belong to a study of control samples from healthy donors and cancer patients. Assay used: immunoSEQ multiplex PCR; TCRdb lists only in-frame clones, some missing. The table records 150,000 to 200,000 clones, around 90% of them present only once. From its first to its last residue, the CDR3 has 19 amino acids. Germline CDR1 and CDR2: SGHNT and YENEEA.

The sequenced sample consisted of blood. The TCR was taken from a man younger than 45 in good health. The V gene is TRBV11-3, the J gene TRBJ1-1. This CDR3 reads CASSPQPALVNRRGGPLGD.